Reported below is one T cell receptor beta chain. Its antigen is not identified. Antigen-specific CD4+ T cell clonotypes were called by their expansion after viral peptide-pool culture in ViraFEST. Culture proceeded for approximately 10 days, and CD4+ T cells were then isolated. Either the BNT162b2 or mRNA-1273 vaccine was given to participants in two doses. A density of about 1.8 million PBMC per well was used; these cells were cultured with approximately 9.3 IU/ml IL-2 and roughly 9.5 ug/ml peptides. Generated by immunoSEQ multiplex PCR, the TCRdb table keeps only in-frame clones and is missing some. The sample shows 25,000 to 35,000 clones, roughly 86% of them seen only once. The CDR3 loop spans 12 amino acids. CDR1 and CDR2 from the germline V gene are SGDLS and YYNGEE. V lost 3 bases, J lost 7 bases, and 11 bases lay in between. These data originate in a study of vaccination effects on CD4 cells after COVID-19. The overall study: Following the second dose by a median of 72 days, the post-vaccine samples were obtained. The study, taken as a whole, reports: Late post-vaccination samples showed marked contraction of infection- and vaccine-induced clones. Sampling in the study covered few convalescent patients and included no early post-infection timepoints.

The V call is TRBV9, the J call TRBJ2-7; unclear D gene. This sequence was found in a human donor who received a COVID-19 vaccine. Some clones in this sample may be carry-over from other donors' samples. The specimen comprised CD4+ T cells from PBMCs cultured with HCoV-NL63 spike peptides, sampled after COVID-19 vaccination. CDR3 nucleotide sequence: TGTGCCAGCAGCGAGGCCCCCCCTGAGCAGTACGTC. It is translated as CASSEAPPEQYV.